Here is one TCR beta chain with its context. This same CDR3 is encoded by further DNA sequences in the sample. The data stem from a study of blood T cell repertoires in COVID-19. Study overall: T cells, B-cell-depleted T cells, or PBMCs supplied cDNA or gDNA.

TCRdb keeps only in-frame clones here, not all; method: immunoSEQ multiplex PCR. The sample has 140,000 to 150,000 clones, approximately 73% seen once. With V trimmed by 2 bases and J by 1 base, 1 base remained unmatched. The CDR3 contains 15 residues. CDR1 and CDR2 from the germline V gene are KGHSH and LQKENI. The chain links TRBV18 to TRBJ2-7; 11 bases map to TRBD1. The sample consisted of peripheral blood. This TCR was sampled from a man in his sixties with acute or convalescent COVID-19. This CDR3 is CASSPGTGGSYEQYF. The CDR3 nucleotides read TGTGCCAGCTCACCAGGGACAGGGGGGTCCTACGAGCAGTACTTC.